These 16 T cell receptor beta chains were sequenced from one sample in a study of human T cells and chemical hapten exposure (dated by TCRdb to about 2021). Libraries were made using 5' RACE. TCRdb records Illumina MiSeq as the sequencer. TCRdb applied fastp at Q25 and MiXCR to the public reads, then kept only in-frame beta chains. Each CDR3 protein appears once, grouped with its most common genes and DNA. The sample contains fewer than 150,000 distinct CDR3 sequences, around a fifth of them found a single time. The ten top clones hold around 2.8% of the sample. Total RNA was isolated from unfractionated whole blood collected in Tempus Blood RNA tubes. The receptors come from a human donor in good health.

This chain connects TRBV20-1 to TRBJ2-3; possible D gene TRBD2, 5 bases. V gave up 3 bases and J gave up 5 bases, with 18 bases separating them. The CDR3 length is 15 residues. Germline CDR1 and CDR2: DFQATT and SNEGSKA (reference sequence). CDR3 bases: TGCAGTGCTAGCGACCGGATCTACGGGAAAGATACGCAGTATTTT. Its protein is CSASDRIYGKDTQYF.

The rearrangement links TRBV3-1 to TRBJ2-1, with 7 bases lining up with TRBD2. The J segment lost 4 bases and the V segment lost 3 bases, leaving 6 bases of the junction unmatched. CDR3 length: 15 amino acids. Germline V gene sequence: CDR1 LGHDT, CDR2 YNNKEL (reference sequence). The CDR3: CASSQPSGGYNEQFF. Here the CDR3 DNA reads TGTGCCAGCAGCCAGCCTAGCGGAGGTTACAATGAGCAGTTCTTC.

This clonotype was detected only a few times. The chain combines TRBV28 with TRBJ2-7; a weak D match, TRBD1 (7 bases). Germline V gives CDR1 MDHEN, CDR2 SYDVKM. V was pared by 5 bases and J by 6 bases, with 23 bases between. This CDR3 is built from 16 residues. CDR3 bases: TGTGCCAGCAGTCCGTCGGGCGGGACAGCCTCCCGCGAGCAGTACTTC. Its protein product is CASSPSGGTASREQYF.

The genes are TRBV11-2 and TRBJ2-1, with a possible D match to TRBD1 (7 bases). Trimming removed 2 bases at V and 8 bases at J, with 16 bases between. Germline CDR1 reads SGHAT; CDR2 reads FQNNGV. The CDR3 sequence is 15 residues long. The CDR3 loop reads CASSLRGRGVDEQFF. In DNA form, the CDR3 reads TGTGCCAGCAGCTTACGTGGCAGGGGGGTCGATGAGCAGTTCTTC.

This chain links TRBV20-1 with TRBJ1-5; 8 nucleotides align to TRBD1. This CDR3 has 13 residues. Germline CDR1 and CDR2: DFQATT and SNEGSKA (reference sequence). V lost 4 bases, J lost 1 base, and 0 bases stayed unmatched. The CDR3 spells CSATGGSNQPQHF. In DNA form, the CDR3 reads TGCAGTGCTACAGGGGGCAGCAATCAGCCCCAGCATTTT.

This clonotype has a handful of counts. V usage is TRBV20-1 and J usage is TRBJ2-3; TRBD1 agrees at 8 bases. The CDR3 consists of 13 residues. The germline gives CDR1 DFQATT, CDR2 SNEGSKA (reference sequence). The CDR3 loop is CSPGGAEPDTQYF. The CDR3 DNA follows: TGCAGCCCAGGGGGCGCCGAGCCAGATACGCAGTATTTT.

This chain joins TRBV28 and TRBJ2-1; no clear D gene. The CDR3 contains 15 residues. V lost 4 bases and J 2 bases, leaving 12 bases between the germline ends. Germline CDR1 MDHEN, CDR2 SYDVKM. The CDR3 protein is CASSSWIHTYNEQFF. The CDR3, as DNA: TGTGCCAGCAGTTCGTGGATACATACCTACAATGAGCAGTTCTTC.

This clonotype was counted only a few times. The chain couples TRBV3-1 to TRBJ2-7; tentatively, D is TRBD2 (5 bases). Trimming removed 5 bases at V and 3 bases at J, with 17 bases between. CDR3 length: 15 amino acids. Germline lookup yields CDR1 LGHDT and CDR2 YNNKEL (reference sequence). The CDR3 DNA is TGTGCCAGCAGCAGCGGCCCCGCAAGGGACTACGAGCAGTACTTC. Amino acid sequence: CASSSGPARDYEQYF.

The gene calls are TRBV7-9 and TRBJ1-1; no firm D call. The length of the CDR3 is 13 residues. CDR1 and CDR2 (germline): SEHNR, FQNEAQ (reference sequence). Trimming pared 2 bases from V and 1 base from J, leaving 5 bases between. The CDR3 DNA reads as TGTGCCAGCAGCTTAAGTTCGAACACTGAAGCTTTCTTT. It specifies CASSLSSNTEAFF.

CDR3: CAISSGTGHEKLFF. In DNA, the CDR3 is TGTGCCATCAGCTCCGGGACAGGGCATGAAAAACTGTTTTTT. The V gene is TRBV10-3, the J gene TRBJ1-4; TRBD1 matches 9 bases. J lost 6 bases, V lost 6 bases, and 5 bases had no gene match. Germline values: CDR1 ENHRY, CDR2 SYGVKD. The CDR3 totals 14 residues.

This rearrangement joins TRBV5-1 to TRBJ2-6; D perhaps matches TRBD1 (6 bases). Trimming stripped 4 bases from V and 1 base from J, with 12 bases between. Germline V gene lookup returns CDR1 SGHRS and CDR2 YFSETQ. The CDR3 length is 16 residues. As DNA, the CDR3 is TGCGCCAGCAGCCAGGGGTGGAGGTCTGGGGCCAACGTCCTGACTTTC. Its protein is CASSQGWRSGANVLTF.

This clonotype has more than one count but fewer than ten. The junction and the germline gene differ at one end; a read error may be behind it. The chain employs TRBV7-7 and TRBJ2-3, with a possible D match to TRBD2 (6 bases). The CDR3 length is 15 residues. Germline CDR1 SSHAT, CDR2 FNYEAQ (reference sequence). The CDR3 region has the DNA TGTGCTAGCAGACGGGCGGGACCCCCCACAGATACGCAGTATTTT. This sequence encodes CASRRAGPPTDTQYF.

This clonotype has a handful of counts. The chain uses TRBV5-4 and TRBJ2-5; D is possibly TRBD1 (6 bases). CDR1 is SGHNT, CDR2 YYREEE, per germline (reference sequence). The length of the CDR3 is 13 residues. The germline V and J ends were trimmed by 4 bases and 2 bases, with 9 bases remaining between them. CDR3 region: CASSGQIQETQYF. The DNA of the CDR3 is TGTGCCAGCAGCGGACAGATTCAAGAGACCCAGTACTTC.

The chain combines TRBV11-2 with TRBJ2-7, with no clear D. V was clipped by 5 bases and J by 1 base, with 9 bases between them. The CDR3 consists of 13 residues. The V gene's germline CDR1 is SGHAT and CDR2 FQNNGV. The chain's CDR3 is CASSAVGSYEQYF. The CDR3 DNA reads TGTGCCAGCAGCGCCGTTGGTTCCTACGAGCAGTACTTC.

This sequence joins TRBV20-1 and TRBJ2-3; TRBD1 aligns across 9 bases. The CDR3 is made up of 16 amino acids. Losses at the gene ends were 5 bases for V and 4 bases for J; bases not matched to a gene: 13. Germline V gene sequence: CDR1 DFQATT, CDR2 SNEGSKA (reference sequence). For the CDR3, the DNA is TGCAGTGCTTCCCGGACAGGGGAAGCGGGTTCAGATACGCAGTATTTT. It translates to CSASRTGEAGSDTQYF.

The chain employs TRBV4-2 and TRBJ1-4, with D possibly matching TRBD1 (5 bases). The CDR3 sequence is 15 residues long. The germline gives CDR1 LGHNA, CDR2 YNFKEQ. V was clipped by 4 bases and J by 4 bases, with 13 bases between them. CDR3 amino acids: CASSLRDGINEKLFF. CDR3 in DNA: TGTGCCAGCAGCCTAAGGGACGGGATTAATGAAAAACTGTTTTTT.